One sample yielded the 27 T cell receptor beta chains listed below, sequenced in a study of control samples from healthy donors and cancer patients. TCRdb keeps only in-frame clones here, not all; method: immunoSEQ multiplex PCR. In the table there are 90,000 to 150,000 clones, approximately 90% of which are singletons. Sequencing was carried out using blood. These receptors all come from a woman aged 18-35 years in good health.

The chain uses TRBV6-2 or TRBV6-3 and TRBJ2-7; D is perhaps TRBD2 (6 bases). The CDR3 is 15 residues long. V lost 3 bases to trimming and J lost 2 bases, with 14 bases between them. Germline lookup yields CDR1 MNHEY and CDR2 SVGEGT. The CDR3 spells CASSYTPGGPYEQYF. The CDR3 DNA follows: TGTGCCAGCAGTTATACCCCCGGGGGTCCCTACGAGCAGTACTTC.

This clone was found once. The chain is built from TRBV4-3 and TRBJ1-1; tentative D call: TRBD1 (6 bases). Germline V gives CDR1 LGHNA, CDR2 YSLEER. The CDR3 is 16 amino acids. V was clipped by 1 base and J by 5 bases, with 17 bases between them. The CDR3 region is CASSQAYGGPETEAFF. CDR3 nucleotides: TGCGCCAGCAGCCAAGCGTATGGGGGGCCGGAGACTGAAGCTTTCTTT.

CDR3 sequence: CASSSRGSGELFF. CDR3 nucleotide sequence: TGTGCCAGCAGTAGCAGGGGGTCCGGGGAGCTGTTTTTT. V is TRBV6-5 and J is TRBJ2-2; 7 bases match TRBD1. The J segment lost 6 bases and the V segment lost 5 bases, leaving 3 bases of the junction unmatched. This CDR3 has 13 residues. Germline V gene lookup returns CDR1 MNHEY and CDR2 SVGAGI.

The chain is built from TRBV2 and TRBJ2-1; 7 bases are a match to TRBD2. The CDR3 totals 14 residues. Germline V gene data show CDR1 as SNHLY and CDR2 as FYNNEI. The ends lost 4 bases at V and 8 bases at J; junction bases unmatched: 8. CDR3: CASSARTRADEQFF. The CDR3 nucleotides read TGTGCCAGCAGTGCGAGGACTAGGGCGGATGAGCAGTTCTTC.

V gene TRBV18 combines with J gene TRBJ2-3, with a tentative D call TRBD1 (6 bases). This CDR3 region has 13 residues. V dropped 6 bases and J dropped 4 bases, with 11 bases sitting between them. CDR1 is KGHSH, CDR2 LQKENI, per germline. DNA for the CDR3: TGTGCCAGCTCCCTTCAGGGGTCAGATACGCAGTATTTT. This sequence encodes CASSLQGSDTQYF.

This chain uses TRBV4-2 with TRBJ2-7; 8 bases agree with TRBD2. CDR3 length: 15 amino acids. CDR1 is LGHNA, CDR2 YNFKEQ, per germline. V shed 4 bases and J 1 base; nucleotides not matched to a gene: 6. The CDR3 reads CASSRSGRESYEQYF. Here the CDR3 DNA reads TGTGCCAGCAGCCGTTCCGGGAGGGAATCCTACGAGCAGTACTTC.

The sample holds one count of this clone. The CDR3 sequence is CASSLDLVSGASGPSGELFF. The CDR3 coding sequence is TGTGCCAGCAGCTTAGATCTCGTCTCTGGGGCTAGCGGCCCCTCCGGGGAGCTGTTTTTT. The J gene is TRBJ2-2, the V gene TRBV11-2; TRBD2 matches at 7 bases. Losses at the gene ends were 0 bases for V and 6 bases for J; bases not matched to a gene: 19. Per germline, CDR1 SGHAT and CDR2 FQNNGV. The CDR3 is 20 residues long.

This chain uses TRBV7-3 with TRBJ1-2, with D unresolved. Germline CDR1 SGHTA, CDR2 FQGTGA. The CDR3 consists of 13 residues. V was cut by 2 bases and J by 4 bases, with 8 bases left in between. For the CDR3, the DNA is TGTGCCAGCAGCTTAGCGGCAGGCTATGGCTACACCTTC. This sequence encodes CASSLAAGYGYTF.

In its sample, this clone was seen once. The junction does not match germline at one end; this may be a read error. The gene calls are TRBV7-7 and TRBJ1-6; no firm D call. This CDR3 comprises 13 residues. The V gene's germline CDR1 is SSHAT and CDR2 FNYEAQ (reference sequence). The CDR3 is CASSSSFNSPLHF. The CDR3 coding sequence is TGTGCCAGCAGCTCGTCCTTTAATTCACCCCTCCACTTT.

V is TRBV19 and J is TRBJ1-2, with D possibly TRBD1 on 6 matching bases. The CDR3 has 15 residues. Between the trimmed V and J ends, which lost 8 bases and 0 bases, there was a span of 16 bases. Germline V gene lookup returns CDR1 LNHDA and CDR2 SQIVND (reference sequence). As DNA, the CDR3 is TGTGCCAGTCTGGGGGCGAGGGGATCTAACTATGGCTACACCTTC. Its translation: CASLGARGSNYGYTF.

This chain joins TRBV28 and TRBJ1-5; D is possibly TRBD1 (6 bases). This CDR3 contains 16 residues. Trimming took 8 bases from V and 8 from J, leaving 25 bases between them. Germline V lookup: CDR1 MDHEN, CDR2 SYDVKM. CDR3 sequence (DNA): TGTGCCAGCGCCACGTCGGTCGGGGGGGCGGTTAAGCCCCAGCATTTT. This encodes CASATSVGGAVKPQHF.

CDR3 loop: CAITPGGADTGELFF. The CDR3 DNA reads as TGTGCAATCACCCCGGGGGGCGCGGACACCGGGGAGCTGTTTTTT. The chain combines TRBV7-9 with TRBJ2-2; perhaps TRBD2 as D (7 bases). This CDR3 contains 15 residues. Germline V gene sequence: CDR1 SEHNR, CDR2 FQNEAQ (reference sequence). Complete variable domain (other parts from reference TRBV7-9 and TRBJ2-2): DTGVSQNPRHKITKRGQNVTFRCDPISEHNRLYWYRQTLGQGPEFLTYFQNEAQLEKSRLLSDRFSAERPKGSFSTLEIQRTEQGDSAMYLCAITPGGADTGELFFGEGSRLTVL.

The chain links TRBV6-2 or TRBV6-3 to TRBJ1-1, with D unresolved. CDR1 MNHEY and CDR2 SVGEGT come from the germline V gene. Trimming left V 5 bases short and J 9 bases short, with 10 bases between. This CDR3 is built from 11 residues. CDR3 amino acids: CASSQSAKAFF. CDR3 nucleotides: TGTGCCAGCAGTCAATCAGCTAAAGCTTTCTTT.

The chain has TRBV5-6 and TRBJ2-3; 10 nucleotides line up with TRBD2. The CDR3 consists of 19 residues. Per the germline V gene, CDR1 is SGHDT and CDR2 is YYEEEE. The J segment lost 0 bases and the V segment lost 1 base, leaving 11 bases of the junction unmatched. CDR3 sequence: CASSLPSGGISTSTDTQYF. The CDR3 nucleotides read TGTGCCAGCAGCTTGCCTAGCGGGGGTATTTCTACTAGCACAGATACGCAGTATTTT.

This chain links TRBV4-3 with TRBJ2-2; maybe TRBD1 (6 bases). This CDR3 contains 15 residues. Germline values: CDR1 LGHNA, CDR2 YSLEER. V was trimmed by 1 base and J by 1 base, leaving 7 bases between them. Here the CDR3 reads CASSQGQVNTGELFF. CDR3 DNA sequence: TGCGCCAGCAGCCAAGGACAGGTGAACACCGGGGAGCTGTTTTTT.

The chain links TRBV6-6 to TRBJ1-4; D not resolved. The CDR3 runs 15 residues. The germline gives CDR1 MNHNY, CDR2 SVGAGI (reference sequence). V lost 5 bases to trimming and J lost 5 bases, with 15 bases between them. CDR3 in DNA: TGTGCCAGCAGTAAACCAGAGGGAAGGAATGAAAAACTGTTTTTT. It specifies CASSKPEGRNEKLFF.

The chain has TRBV2 and TRBJ2-5; 8 nucleotides agree with TRBD1. The germline V gene encodes CDR1 SNHLY and CDR2 FYNNEI. This CDR3 has 15 residues. The V and J ends lost 7 bases and 5 bases, in that order; junction bases with no gene match: 12. The chain's CDR3 is CASKNDRGPYETQYF. DNA for the CDR3: TGTGCCAGCAAGAATGACAGGGGTCCGTATGAGACCCAGTACTTC. The full variable domain, completed using reference TRBV2 and TRBJ2-5, is EPEVTQTPSHQVTQMGQEVILRCVPISNHLYFYWYRQILGQKVEFLVSFYNNEISEKSEIFDDQFSVERPDGSNFTLKIRSTKLEDSAMYFCASKNDRGPYETQYFGPGTRLLVL.

V gene TRBV19 combines with J gene TRBJ1-2; tentative D call: TRBD1 (6 bases). The CDR3 is 14 amino acids. With 6 bases removed from V and 2 bases from J, the gap between germline ends came to 13 bases. Per germline, CDR1 LNHDA and CDR2 SQIVND (reference sequence). CDR3 nucleotides: TGTGCCAGTAGCACCGGGACATTGAACTATGGCTACACCTTC. It is translated as CASSTGTLNYGYTF.

This sequence joins TRBV5-8 and TRBJ2-2; no firm D call. With 3 bases removed from V and 5 bases from J, the gap between germline ends came to 17 bases. There are 16 residues in the CDR3. CDR1 and CDR2 from the germline V gene are SGHTS and YDEGEE. CDR3 sequence: CASSSLGLGVTGELFF. CDR3 DNA sequence: TGTGCCAGCAGCTCCCTGGGTCTTGGGGTAACCGGGGAGCTGTTTTTT.

V is TRBV2 and J is TRBJ2-5, with a possible D match to TRBD2 (5 bases). The CDR3 sequence is 12 residues long. Germline CDR1 SNHLY, CDR2 FYNNEI. The V end was cut by 9 bases, the J end by 1 base, with 9 bases between. The CDR3 spells CASKAVQETQYF. CDR3 coding DNA: TGTGCCAGTAAAGCGGTCCAAGAGACCCAGTACTTC.

The rearrangement joins TRBV5-6 to TRBJ1-1; D call uncertain. Per the germline V gene, CDR1 is SGHDT and CDR2 is YYEEEE. With 4 bases removed from V and 0 bases from J, the gap between germline ends came to 16 bases. The CDR3 is 16 amino acids. Here the CDR3 DNA reads TGTGCCAGCAGCACCAAAAGGGCTCATATGAACACTGAAGCTTTCTTT. It yields the protein CASSTKRAHMNTEAFF.

Worth noting for this clone: At one end the junction does not follow the germline gene, possibly because of a read error. The V call is TRBV3-1 (or the pseudogene TRBV3-2), the J call TRBJ2-7; 10 bases are a match to TRBD1. The length of the CDR3 is 15 residues. The germline V gene has CDR1 LGHDT and CDR2 YNNKEL (reference sequence). Here the CDR3 DNA reads TGTGCCAGCAGCCAAGGACAGGGGGCTGGCTACGGGCAGTACTTC. The encoded protein is CASSQGQGAGYGQYF.

The chain has TRBV3-1 (or the pseudogene TRBV3-2) and TRBJ1-3; a weak D match, TRBD1 (5 bases). The V end lost 1 base, the J end lost 1 base, and 8 bases lay between the germline ends. Germline lookup yields CDR1 LGHDT and CDR2 YNNKEL (reference sequence). The CDR3 contains 15 residues. The CDR3 coding sequence is TGTGCCAGCAGCCAAGGGGGCGCGTCTGGAAACACCATATATTTT. This translates into CASSQGGASGNTIYF.

This rearrangement joins TRBV15 to TRBJ1-1; possible D gene TRBD1, 5 bases. Trimming cost V 1 base and J 8 bases, with 14 bases left between them. The CDR3 runs 14 residues. CDR1 LNHNV and CDR2 YYDKDF come from the germline V gene (reference sequence). The CDR3 reads CATSRGGEGPEAFF. DNA of the CDR3: TGTGCCACCAGCAGAGGAGGGGAGGGGCCCGAAGCTTTCTTT.

J is TRBJ1-5 and V is TRBV7-6; possible D gene TRBD1, 5 bases. From germline, CDR1 is SGHVS and CDR2 FNYEAQ. CDR3 size: 15 residues. The V end lost 5 bases, the J end lost 7 bases, and 18 bases lay between the germline ends. DNA of the CDR3: TGTGCCAGCAGCCCTACCGGGGACCGGGTCCAGCCCCAGCATTTT. Residues: CASSPTGDRVQPQHF.

V and J are TRBV12-3 or TRBV12-4 and TRBJ2-7; D is possibly TRBD1 (5 bases). Trimming removed 4 bases at V and 2 bases at J, with 9 bases between. The CDR3 is 13 residues long. The CDR3 sequence is CASSSRAAYEQYF. CDR3 nucleotide sequence: TGTGCCAGCAGTTCCAGGGCGGCCTACGAGCAGTACTTC.

V usage is TRBV15 and J usage is TRBJ2-7, with TRBD1 as a possible D gene (5 bases). Between the trimmed V and J ends, which lost 3 bases and 2 bases, there was a span of 8 bases. The CDR3 loop spans 13 amino acids. From germline, CDR1 is LNHNV and CDR2 YYDKDF (reference sequence). The CDR3, as DNA: TGTGCCACCAGCAGGACAGAAACCTACGAGCAGTACTTC. Encoded protein: CATSRTETYEQYF.